This TCR beta chain is drawn from a study of blood T cell repertoires in COVID-19. On the study more broadly: Whether acute or convalescent, the COVID-19 samples came from the United States, Italy and Spain. Nucleic acid was either cDNA or gDNA, and it came from T cells, B-cell-depleted T cells, or PBMCs.

How the authors handled the data: From reference gene primer amplification, estimates of nucleated cell counts were derived. Sequencing was performed with immunoSEQ multiplex PCR; in TCRdb, only in-frame clones are kept and a portion is missing. That table gives V, J and clone size, and the DNA gave D and trimming. The data hold approximately 150,000 clones, with roughly 87% observed a single time. V was shortened by 9 bases and J by 4 bases, with 22 bases between the two germline ends. The CDR3 length is 16 residues. Germline V gene data show CDR1 as SEHNR and CDR2 as FQNEAQ (reference sequence). The source material was peripheral blood. The TCR sequence derives from a human donor in a cohort sampled during active COVID-19. The chain links TRBV7-9 to TRBJ2-1; D perhaps matches TRBD2 (5 bases). The CDR3 loop is CASSFAGDHHYNEQFF. The CDR3 nucleotides are TGTGCCAGTTCCTTCGCGGGCGACCACCATTACAATGAGCAGTTCTTC.